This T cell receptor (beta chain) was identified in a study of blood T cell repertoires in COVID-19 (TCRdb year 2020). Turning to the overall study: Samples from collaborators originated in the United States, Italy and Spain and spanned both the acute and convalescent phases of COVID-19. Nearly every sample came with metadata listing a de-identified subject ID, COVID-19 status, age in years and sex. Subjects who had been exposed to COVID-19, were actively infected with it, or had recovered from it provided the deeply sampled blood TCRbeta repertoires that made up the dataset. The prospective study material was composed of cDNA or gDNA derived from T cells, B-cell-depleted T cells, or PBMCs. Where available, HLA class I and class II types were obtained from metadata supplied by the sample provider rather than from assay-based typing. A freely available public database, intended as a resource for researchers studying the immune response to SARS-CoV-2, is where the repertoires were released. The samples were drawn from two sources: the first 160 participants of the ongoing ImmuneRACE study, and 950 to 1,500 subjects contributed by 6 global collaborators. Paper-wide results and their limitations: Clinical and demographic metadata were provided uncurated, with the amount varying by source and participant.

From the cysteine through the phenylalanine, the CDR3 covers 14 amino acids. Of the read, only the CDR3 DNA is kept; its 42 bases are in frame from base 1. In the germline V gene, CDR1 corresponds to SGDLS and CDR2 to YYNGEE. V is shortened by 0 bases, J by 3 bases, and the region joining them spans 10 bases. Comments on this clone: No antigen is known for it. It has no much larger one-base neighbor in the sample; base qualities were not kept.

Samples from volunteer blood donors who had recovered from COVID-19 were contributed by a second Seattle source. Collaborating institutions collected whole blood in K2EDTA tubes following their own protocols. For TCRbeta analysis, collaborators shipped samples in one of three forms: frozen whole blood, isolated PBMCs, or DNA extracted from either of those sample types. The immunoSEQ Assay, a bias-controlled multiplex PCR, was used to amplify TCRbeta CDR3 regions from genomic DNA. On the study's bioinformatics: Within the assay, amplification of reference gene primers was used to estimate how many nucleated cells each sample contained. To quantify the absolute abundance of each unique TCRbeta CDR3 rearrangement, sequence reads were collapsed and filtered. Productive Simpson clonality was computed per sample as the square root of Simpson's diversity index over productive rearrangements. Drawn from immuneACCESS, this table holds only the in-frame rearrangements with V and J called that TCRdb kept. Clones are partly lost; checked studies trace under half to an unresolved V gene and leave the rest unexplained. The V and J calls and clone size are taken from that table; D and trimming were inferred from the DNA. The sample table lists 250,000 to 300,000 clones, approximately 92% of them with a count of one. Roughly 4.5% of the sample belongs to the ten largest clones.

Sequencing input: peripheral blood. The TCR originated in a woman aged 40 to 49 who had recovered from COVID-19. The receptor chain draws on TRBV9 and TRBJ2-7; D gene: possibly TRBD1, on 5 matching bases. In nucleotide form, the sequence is TGTGCCAGCAGCGTAGCGTCAGGGAACTACGAGCAGTACTTC. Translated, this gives CASSVASGNYEQYF.